This paragraph reports one T cell receptor beta chain. The genomic DNA of each subset was split evenly across several immunoSEQ plates. Sequencing used immunoSEQ multiplex PCR; TCRdb keeps in-frame clones, though not all of them. Here the sample spans about 2.3 million clones, roughly 93% being singletons. The sample originates from a study of shared clonotypes between healthy human individuals. Across the study: Per donor, three plates held CD4 naive cells, three held CD4 memory, two held CD8 naive and one held CD8 memory.

This clonotype was obtained from a man between 18 and 35 years old in good health. Some clones in this sample may be carry-over from other donors' samples. The sample comprised naive CD4+ T cells from PBMCs. Subset defined: CD45RA+ positively selected.

The CDR3 DNA reads TGCGCCAGCAGCCTCGTGACGACAGGGGGCTACGAGCAGTACTTC. It translates to CASSLVTTGGYEQYF. V usage is TRBV4-1 and J usage is TRBJ2-7; 9 bases are a match to TRBD1. The CDR3 contains 15 residues. CDR1 is MGHRA and CDR2 is YSYEKL in the germline V gene. V gave up 4 bases and J gave up 3 bases; unmatched junction bases: 7.